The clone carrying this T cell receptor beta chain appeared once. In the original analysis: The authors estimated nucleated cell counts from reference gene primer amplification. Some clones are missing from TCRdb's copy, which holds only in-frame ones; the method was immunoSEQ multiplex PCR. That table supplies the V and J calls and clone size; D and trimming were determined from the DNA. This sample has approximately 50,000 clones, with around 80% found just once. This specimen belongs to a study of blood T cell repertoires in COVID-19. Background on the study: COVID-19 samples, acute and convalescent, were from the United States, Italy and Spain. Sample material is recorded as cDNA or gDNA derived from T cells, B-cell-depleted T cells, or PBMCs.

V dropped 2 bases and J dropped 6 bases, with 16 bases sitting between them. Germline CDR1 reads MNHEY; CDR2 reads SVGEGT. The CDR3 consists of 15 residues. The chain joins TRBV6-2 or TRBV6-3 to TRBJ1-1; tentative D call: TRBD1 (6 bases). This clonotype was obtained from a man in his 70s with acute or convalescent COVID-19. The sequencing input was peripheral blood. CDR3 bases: TGTGCCAGCAGTTACAGGACAGCCTCTGACTCTGAAGCTTTCTTT. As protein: CASSYRTASDSEAFF.